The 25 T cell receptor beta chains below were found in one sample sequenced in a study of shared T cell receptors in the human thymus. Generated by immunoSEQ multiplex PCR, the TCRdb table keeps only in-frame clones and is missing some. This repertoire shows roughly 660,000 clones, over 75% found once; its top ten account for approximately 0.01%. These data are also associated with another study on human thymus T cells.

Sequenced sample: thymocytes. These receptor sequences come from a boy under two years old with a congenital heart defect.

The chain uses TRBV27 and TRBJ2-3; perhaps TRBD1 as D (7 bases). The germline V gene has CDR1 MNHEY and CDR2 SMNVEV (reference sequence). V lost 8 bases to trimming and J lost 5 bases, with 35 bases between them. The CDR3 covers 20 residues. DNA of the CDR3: TGTGCCAGCGGAAAGGGGGGATTACGGCTCGGGACAGAAAACCAAGATACGCAGTATTTT. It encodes CASGKGGLRLGTENQDTQYF.

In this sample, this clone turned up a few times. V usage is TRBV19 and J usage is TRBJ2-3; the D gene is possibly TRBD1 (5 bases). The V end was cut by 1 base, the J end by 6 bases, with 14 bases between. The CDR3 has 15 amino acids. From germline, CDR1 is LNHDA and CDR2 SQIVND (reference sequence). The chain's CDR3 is CASSIGPEYRDTQYF. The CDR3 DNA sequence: TGTGCCAGTAGTATAGGACCCGAATACAGGGATACGCAGTATTTT.

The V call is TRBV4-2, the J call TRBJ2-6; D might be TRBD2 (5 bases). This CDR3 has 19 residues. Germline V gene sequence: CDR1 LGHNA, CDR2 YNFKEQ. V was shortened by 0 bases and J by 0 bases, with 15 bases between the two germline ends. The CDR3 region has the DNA TGTGCCAGCAGCCAAGATGGGGTGAGGGCGTTCTCTGGGGCCAACGTCCTGACTTTC. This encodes CASSQDGVRAFSGANVLTF.

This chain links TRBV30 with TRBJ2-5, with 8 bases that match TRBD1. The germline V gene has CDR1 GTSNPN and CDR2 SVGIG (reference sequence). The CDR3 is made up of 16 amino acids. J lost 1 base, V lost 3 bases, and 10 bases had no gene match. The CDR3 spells CAWRPKDREAQETQYF. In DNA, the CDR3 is TGTGCCTGGAGACCGAAGGACAGGGAGGCCCAAGAGACCCAGTACTTC.

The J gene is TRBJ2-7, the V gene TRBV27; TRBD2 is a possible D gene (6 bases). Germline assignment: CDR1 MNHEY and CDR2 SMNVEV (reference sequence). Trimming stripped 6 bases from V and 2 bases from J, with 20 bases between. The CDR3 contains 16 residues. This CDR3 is CASSPRPGLQTYEQYF. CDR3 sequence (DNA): TGTGCCAGCAGCCCTCGCCCGGGACTGCAAACCTACGAGCAGTACTTC.

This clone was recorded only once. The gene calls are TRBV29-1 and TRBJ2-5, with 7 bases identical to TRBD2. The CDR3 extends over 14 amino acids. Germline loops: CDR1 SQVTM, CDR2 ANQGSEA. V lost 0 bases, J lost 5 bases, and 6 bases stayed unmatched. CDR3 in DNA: TGCAGCGTTGAAGACTCGACTAGCTACGAGACCCAGTACTTC. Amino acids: CSVEDSTSYETQYF.

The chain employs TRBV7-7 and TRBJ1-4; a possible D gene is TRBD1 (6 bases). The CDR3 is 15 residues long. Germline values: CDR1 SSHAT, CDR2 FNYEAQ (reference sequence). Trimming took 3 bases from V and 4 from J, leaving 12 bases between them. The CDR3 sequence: CASSFSGTRNEKLFF. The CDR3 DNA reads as TGTGCCAGCAGCTTTTCCGGGACACGTAATGAAAAACTGTTTTTT.

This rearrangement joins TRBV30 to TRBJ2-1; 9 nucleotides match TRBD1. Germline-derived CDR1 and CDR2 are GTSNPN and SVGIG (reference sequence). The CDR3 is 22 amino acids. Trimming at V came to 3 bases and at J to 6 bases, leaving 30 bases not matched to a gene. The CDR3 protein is CAWSPGTGNGRPTIRVPNEQFF. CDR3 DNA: TGTGCCTGGAGCCCCGGGACAGGGAATGGGCGCCCCACCATTAGGGTACCCAATGAGCAGTTCTTC.

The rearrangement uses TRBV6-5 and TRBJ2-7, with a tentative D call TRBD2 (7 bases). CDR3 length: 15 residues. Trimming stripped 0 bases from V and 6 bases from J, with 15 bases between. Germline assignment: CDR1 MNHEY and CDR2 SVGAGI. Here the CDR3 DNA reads TGTGCCAGCAGTTACTCCCTGACAGGCGGGAGCGAGCAGTACTTC. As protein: CASSYSLTGGSEQYF.

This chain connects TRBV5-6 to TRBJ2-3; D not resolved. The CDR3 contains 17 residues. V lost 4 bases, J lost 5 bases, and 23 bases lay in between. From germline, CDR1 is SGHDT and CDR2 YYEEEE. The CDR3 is CASSHIGGPLTRDTQYF. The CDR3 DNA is TGTGCCAGCAGCCACATAGGCGGCCCCCTAACCAGAGATACGCAGTATTTT.

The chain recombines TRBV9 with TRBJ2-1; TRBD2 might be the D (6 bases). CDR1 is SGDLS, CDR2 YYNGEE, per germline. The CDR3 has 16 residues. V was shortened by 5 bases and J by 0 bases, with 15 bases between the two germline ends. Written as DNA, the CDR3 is TGTGCCAGCAGAGATCCGGAGACTAGCTCCTACAATGAGCAGTTCTTC. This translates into CASRDPETSSYNEQFF.

The CDR3 DNA is TGTGCCAGCAGCTTGGGGGCCCAGGCGGGTGACGAGCAGTACTTC. This gives the protein CASSLGAQAGDEQYF. The chain joins TRBV5-4 to TRBJ2-7; D perhaps matches TRBD2 (5 bases). Trimming stripped 0 bases from V and 5 bases from J, with 15 bases between. The CDR3 loop spans 15 amino acids. The germline V gene has CDR1 SGHNT and CDR2 YYREEE (reference sequence).

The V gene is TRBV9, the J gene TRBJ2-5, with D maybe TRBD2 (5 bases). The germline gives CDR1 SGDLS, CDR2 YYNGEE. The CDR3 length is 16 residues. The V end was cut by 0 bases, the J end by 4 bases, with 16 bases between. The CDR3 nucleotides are TGTGCCAGCAGCGTAGCTTCCGGACGGGGAAGAGAGACCCAGTACTTC. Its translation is CASSVASGRGRETQYF.

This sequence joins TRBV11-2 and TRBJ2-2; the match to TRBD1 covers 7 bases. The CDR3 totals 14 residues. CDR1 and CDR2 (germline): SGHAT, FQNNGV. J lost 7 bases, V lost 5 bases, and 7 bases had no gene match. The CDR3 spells CASSPDRWGGELFF. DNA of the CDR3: TGTGCCAGCAGCCCGGACAGGTGGGGCGGGGAGCTGTTTTTT.

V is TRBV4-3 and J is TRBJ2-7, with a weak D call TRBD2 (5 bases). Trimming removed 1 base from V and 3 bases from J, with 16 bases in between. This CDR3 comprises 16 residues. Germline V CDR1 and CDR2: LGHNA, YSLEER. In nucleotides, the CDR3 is TGCGCCAGCAGCCAAGGCGCCCGGGGTAGGGTCTACGAGCAGTACTTC. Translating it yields CASSQGARGRVYEQYF.

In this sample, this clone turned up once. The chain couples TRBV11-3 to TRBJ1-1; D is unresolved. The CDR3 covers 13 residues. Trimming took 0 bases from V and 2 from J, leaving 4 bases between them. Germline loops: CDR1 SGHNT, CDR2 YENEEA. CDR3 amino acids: CASSLDINTEAFF. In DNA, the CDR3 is TGTGCCAGCAGCTTAGACATCAACACTGAAGCTTTCTTT.

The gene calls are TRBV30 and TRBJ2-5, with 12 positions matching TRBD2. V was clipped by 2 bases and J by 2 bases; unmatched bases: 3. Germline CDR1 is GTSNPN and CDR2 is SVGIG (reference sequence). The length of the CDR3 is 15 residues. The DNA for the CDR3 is TGTGCCTGGAGTTTTCTAGCGGGAGGGCAAGAGACCCAGTACTTC. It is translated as CAWSFLAGGQETQYF.

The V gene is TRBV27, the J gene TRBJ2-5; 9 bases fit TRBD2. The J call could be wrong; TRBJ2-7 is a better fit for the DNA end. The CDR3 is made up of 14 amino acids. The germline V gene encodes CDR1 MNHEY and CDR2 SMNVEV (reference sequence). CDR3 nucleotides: TGTGCCAGCAGCCTTTTAGCGGGAGCCTACGAGCAGTACTTC. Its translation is CASSLLAGAYEQYF.

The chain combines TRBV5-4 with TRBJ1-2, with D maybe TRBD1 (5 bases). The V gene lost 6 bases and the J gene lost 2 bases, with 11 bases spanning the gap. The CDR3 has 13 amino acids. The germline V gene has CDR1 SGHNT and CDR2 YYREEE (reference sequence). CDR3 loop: CASNIRGNYGYTF. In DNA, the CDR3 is TGTGCCAGCAACATAAGGGGCAACTATGGCTACACCTTC.

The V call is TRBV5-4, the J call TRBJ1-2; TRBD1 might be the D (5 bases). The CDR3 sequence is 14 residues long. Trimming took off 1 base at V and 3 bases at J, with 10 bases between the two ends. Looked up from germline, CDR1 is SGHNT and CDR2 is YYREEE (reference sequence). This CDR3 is CASSLKGEDYGYTF. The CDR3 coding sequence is TGTGCCAGCAGCTTGAAAGGGGAGGACTATGGCTACACCTTC. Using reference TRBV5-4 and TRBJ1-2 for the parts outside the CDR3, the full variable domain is ETGVTQSPTHLIKTRGQQVTLRCSSQSGHNTVSWYQQALGQGPQFIFQYYREEENGRGNFPPRFSGLQFPNYSSELNVNALELDDSALYLCASSLKGEDYGYTFGSGTRLTVV.

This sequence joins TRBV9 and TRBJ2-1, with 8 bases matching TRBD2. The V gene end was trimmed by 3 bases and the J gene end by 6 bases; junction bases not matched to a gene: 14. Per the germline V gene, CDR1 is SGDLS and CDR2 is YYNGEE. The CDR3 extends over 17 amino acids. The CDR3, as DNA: TGTGCCAGCAGCGGCCCAGTTAGCGGGAATAAGGGCAATGAGCAGTTCTTC. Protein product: CASSGPVSGNKGNEQFF.

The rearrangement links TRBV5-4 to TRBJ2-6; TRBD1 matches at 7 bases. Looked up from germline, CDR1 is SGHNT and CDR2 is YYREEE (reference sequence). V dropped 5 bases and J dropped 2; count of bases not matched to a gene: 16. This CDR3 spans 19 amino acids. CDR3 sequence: CASSWTGQNSSPGANVLTF. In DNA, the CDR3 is TGTGCCAGCAGTTGGACAGGTCAGAACTCCAGTCCTGGGGCCAACGTCCTGACTTTC. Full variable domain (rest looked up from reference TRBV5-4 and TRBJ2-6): ETGVTQSPTHLIKTRGQQVTLRCSSQSGHNTVSWYQQALGQGPQFIFQYYREEENGRGNFPPRFSGLQFPNYSSELNVNALELDDSALYLCASSWTGQNSSPGANVLTFGAGSRLTVL.

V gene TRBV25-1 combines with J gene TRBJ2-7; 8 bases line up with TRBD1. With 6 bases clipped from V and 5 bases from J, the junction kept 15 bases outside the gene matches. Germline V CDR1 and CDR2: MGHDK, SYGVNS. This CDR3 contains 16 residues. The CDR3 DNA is TGTGCCAGCAGCAATCCCAGTCCAGGGGGCCCCAACGAGCAGTACTTC. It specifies CASSNPSPGGPNEQYF.

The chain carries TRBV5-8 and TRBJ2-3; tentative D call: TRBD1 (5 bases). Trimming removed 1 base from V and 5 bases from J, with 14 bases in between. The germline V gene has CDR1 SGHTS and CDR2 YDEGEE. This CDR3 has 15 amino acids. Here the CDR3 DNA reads TGTGCCAGCAGCTTGAGGCCGGCAGGGTTAGATACGCAGTATTTT. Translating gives CASSLRPAGLDTQYF.

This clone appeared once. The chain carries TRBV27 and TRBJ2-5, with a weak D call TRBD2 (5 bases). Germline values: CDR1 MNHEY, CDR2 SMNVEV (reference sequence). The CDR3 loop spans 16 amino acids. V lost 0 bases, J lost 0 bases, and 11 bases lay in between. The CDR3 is CASSLSDSSYQETQYF. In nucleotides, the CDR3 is TGTGCCAGCAGTTTATCGGACTCTTCGTACCAAGAGACCCAGTACTTC.